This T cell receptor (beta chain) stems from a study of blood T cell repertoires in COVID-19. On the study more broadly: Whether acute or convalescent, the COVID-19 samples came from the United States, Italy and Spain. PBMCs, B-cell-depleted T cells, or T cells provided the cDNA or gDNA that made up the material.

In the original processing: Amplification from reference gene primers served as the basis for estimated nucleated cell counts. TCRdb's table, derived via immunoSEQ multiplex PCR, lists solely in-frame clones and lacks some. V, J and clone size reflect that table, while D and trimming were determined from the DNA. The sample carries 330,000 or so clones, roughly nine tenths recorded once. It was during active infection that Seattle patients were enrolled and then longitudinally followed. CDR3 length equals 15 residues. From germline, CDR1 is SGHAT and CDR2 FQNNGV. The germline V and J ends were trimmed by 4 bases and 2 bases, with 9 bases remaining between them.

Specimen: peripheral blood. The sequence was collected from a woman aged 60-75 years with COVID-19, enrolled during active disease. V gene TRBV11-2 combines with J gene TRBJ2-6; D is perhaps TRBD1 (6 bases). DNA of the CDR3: TGTGCCAGCAGCTATCGACAGGCTGGGGCCAACGTCCTGACTTTC. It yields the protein CASSYRQAGANVLTF.